Shown below are 13 T cell receptor beta chains from a single sample sequenced in a study of blood T cell repertoires in COVID-19. TCRdb's table, derived via immunoSEQ multiplex PCR, lists solely in-frame clones and lacks some. The sample contains about 100,000 clones, about 85% of which appear only once. The source material was peripheral blood. These receptors all stem from a man aged 45-65 years with active or convalescent COVID-19.

This chain links TRBV7-3 with TRBJ2-5; 11 nucleotides match TRBD2. The germline gives CDR1 SGHTA, CDR2 FQGTGA. This CDR3 comprises 15 residues. V shed 5 bases and J 5 bases; nucleotides not matched to a gene: 7. The CDR3 bases are TGTGCCAGCAGCCCGATAGCGGGAGGGCCGGAGACCCAGTACTTC. Encoded protein: CASSPIAGGPETQYF.

The rearrangement links TRBV29-1 to TRBJ2-3, with 8 bases aligning to TRBD2. J was trimmed by 0 bases and V by 6 bases; bases with no gene match: 5. This CDR3 is built from 14 residues. Per the germline V gene, CDR1 is SQVTM and CDR2 is ANQGSEA. This CDR3 reads CSVGGGYSTDTQYF. Written as DNA, the CDR3 is TGCAGCGTCGGGGGGGGGTATAGCACAGATACGCAGTATTTT.

The chain has TRBV5-1 and TRBJ2-1, with D perhaps TRBD2 (5 bases). This CDR3 is built from 14 residues. Trimming removed 7 bases at V and 9 bases at J, with 20 bases between. Per the germline V gene, CDR1 is SGHRS and CDR2 is YFSETQ. CDR3 residues: CASSLGSGLGEQFF. In nucleotides, the CDR3 is TGCGCCAGCTCCCTTGGCTCGGGGTTGGGTGAGCAGTTCTTC.

The rearrangement joins TRBV6-5 to TRBJ2-7, with 9 nucleotides matching TRBD2. CDR1 MNHEY and CDR2 SVGAGI come from the germline V gene. There are 13 residues in the CDR3. V was pared by 5 bases and J by 3 bases, with 2 bases of the junction left unmatched. The CDR3 coding sequence is TGTGCCAGCAGTCAGACTAGCGGCTACGAGCAGTACTTC. Translating gives CASSQTSGYEQYF.

The chain joins TRBV9 to TRBJ2-3; a possible D gene is TRBD2 (5 bases). Germline values: CDR1 SGDLS, CDR2 YYNGEE. This CDR3 spans 14 amino acids. V was pared by 0 bases and J by 0 bases, with 5 bases between. The CDR3 region is CASSVGGSTDTQYF. CDR3 bases: TGTGCCAGCAGCGTAGGCGGGAGCACAGATACGCAGTATTTT.

The V gene is TRBV9, the J gene TRBJ2-3; TRBD1 matches at 8 bases. V was clipped by 3 bases and J by 6 bases; unmatched bases: 6. The CDR3 runs 14 residues. Looked up from germline, CDR1 is SGDLS and CDR2 is YYNGEE. This CDR3 is CASSAGQGPDTQYF. The CDR3 DNA sequence: TGTGCCAGCAGCGCAGGACAGGGCCCCGATACGCAGTATTTT.

The V and J genes are TRBV5-6 and TRBJ1-2; 7 bases map to TRBD1. This CDR3 is built from 14 residues. Germline trimming cut 4 bases from V and 4 bases from J; bases unmatched to any gene: 7. Germline CDR1 SGHDT, CDR2 YYEEEE. In nucleotides, the CDR3 is TGTGCCAGCAGCCGCCGTTGGGACAGCTATGGCTACACCTTC. Translating it yields CASSRRWDSYGYTF.

This chain joins TRBV9 and TRBJ2-7; D might be TRBD1 (5 bases). The V gene lost 0 bases and the J gene lost 2 bases, with 9 bases spanning the gap. The CDR3 extends over 14 amino acids. In germline, CDR1 is SGDLS, CDR2 YYNGEE. CDR3 DNA: TGTGCCAGCAGCGTAGGACAGATAGCCTACGAGCAGTACTTC. Protein product: CASSVGQIAYEQYF.

V usage is TRBV27 and J usage is TRBJ1-2; the match to TRBD1 covers 10 bases. Germline-derived CDR1 and CDR2 are MNHEY and SMNVEV (reference sequence). CDR3 length: 14 residues. The V and J ends lost 2 bases and 8 bases, in that order; junction bases with no gene match: 5. CDR3 sequence: CASSLGTGVRGYTF. CDR3 DNA: TGTGCCAGCAGTTTAGGGACAGGGGTCCGGGGCTACACCTTC.

V is TRBV7-9 and J is TRBJ1-2; TRBD1 matches 10 bases. V lost 3 bases to trimming and J lost 8 bases; unmatched junction nucleotides: 9. The length of the CDR3 is 15 residues. Per germline, CDR1 SEHNR and CDR2 FQNEAQ (reference sequence). The CDR3 DNA reads TGTGCCAGCAGCTTTTTCGGACAGGGGGATCTCGGCTACACCTTC. Its protein product is CASSFFGQGDLGYTF.

V usage is TRBV2 and J usage is TRBJ1-3; D gene uncertain. Trimming took off 6 bases at V and 0 bases at J, with 9 bases between the two ends. The germline V gene encodes CDR1 SNHLY and CDR2 FYNNEI. CDR3 length: 14 residues. The CDR3 DNA is TGTGCCAGCAGACTCTCAGGCTCTGGAAACACCATATATTTT. This translates into CASRLSGSGNTIYF.

The chain employs TRBV15 and TRBJ2-2, with D tentatively TRBD1 (5 bases). The CDR3 has 13 amino acids. Per the germline V gene, CDR1 is LNHNV and CDR2 is YYDKDF (reference sequence). The ends were cut back, 7 bases at V and 0 bases at J, with 6 bases in the middle. This CDR3 is CATMDTNTGELFF. DNA for the CDR3: TGTGCCACCATGGACACGAACACCGGGGAGCTGTTTTTT.

The gene calls are TRBV18 and TRBJ1-5, with 7 bases aligning to TRBD1. This CDR3 has 14 amino acids. Germline CDR1 and CDR2: KGHSH and LQKENI. The junction had 1 base not matched to a gene; V was cut back by 3 bases and J by 2 bases. The CDR3: CASSPGTGNQPQHF. CDR3 bases: TGTGCCAGCTCACCGGGGACAGGCAATCAGCCCCAGCATTTT.